The entry below gives a single T cell receptor (beta chain) sequence along with its context. Its target is not known. This sample stems from a study of radiation and T cells in renal cell carcinoma. General study results and limits: In blood, top tumor clones expanded by 2 weeks, shrinking by 4.

As to time point: baseline pretreatment blood. Treatment here: 15 Gy SBRT to primary tumor, nephrectomy 4 weeks later. After SBRT, blood was collected at 2 and 4 weeks, plus baseline. The patient's renal cell carcinoma had clear cell pathology. There are 14 residues in the CDR3. The V segment lost 5 bases and the J segment 4 bases; nucleotides outside the gene matches: 5. The germline V gene has CDR1 SGHVS and CDR2 FNYEAQ. Some clones are missing from TCRdb's copy, which holds only in-frame ones; the method was immunoSEQ multiplex PCR. The table shows some 100,000 clones, with 82% occurring only once. The sequence derives from a man aged 60-69 years with renal cell carcinoma. The sequencing used blood, collected from a patient whose treatment included radiotherapy and nephrectomy. V is TRBV7-6 and J is TRBJ2-5; 9 positions agree with TRBD2. The chain's CDR3 is CASSRGTSRETQYF. CDR3 nucleotides: TGTGCCAGCAGCCGCGGGACTAGCCGAGAGACCCAGTACTTC.